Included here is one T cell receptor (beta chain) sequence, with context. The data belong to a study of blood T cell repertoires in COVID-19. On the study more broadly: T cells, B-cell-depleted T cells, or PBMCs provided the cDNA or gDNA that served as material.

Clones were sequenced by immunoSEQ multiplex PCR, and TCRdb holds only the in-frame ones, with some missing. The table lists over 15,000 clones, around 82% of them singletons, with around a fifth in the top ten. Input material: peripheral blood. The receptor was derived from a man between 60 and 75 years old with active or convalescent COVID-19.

CDR3 amino acids: CASSSSDYGYTF. The CDR3 DNA is TGTGCCAGCAGCTCGAGCGATTATGGCTACACCTTC. The chain carries TRBV3-1 (or the pseudogene TRBV3-2) and TRBJ1-2; D gene unclear. V lost 5 bases, J lost 5 bases, and 9 bases lay in between. Germline-derived CDR1 and CDR2 are LGHDT and YNNKEL (reference sequence). The CDR3 contains 12 residues.